This TCR beta chain emerged from a study of OX40 agonist ivuxolimab in advanced cancers. Sequenced by immunoSEQ multiplex PCR; TCRdb stores in-frame clones only, minus some. This table holds some 82,000 clones, about 91% found once. The CDR3 extends over 16 amino acids. CDR1 SGHRS and CDR2 YFSETQ come from the germline V gene. V gave up 3 bases and J gave up 6 bases; unmatched junction bases: 9. The genes are TRBV5-1 and TRBJ2-1; 10 nucleotides line up with TRBD1. Sequences were derived from CD4+ or CD8+ T cells sorted from blood, sampled in a trial of the OX40 agonist ivuxolimab. The clonotype originates from an adult with an advanced solid tumor such as melanoma, head and neck, liver or kidney cancer. The CDR3 nucleotides are TGCGCCAGCAGCTCGGCCACCGGGACAGGGGCCAATGAGCAGTTCTTC. Translation gives CASSSATGTGANEQFF.